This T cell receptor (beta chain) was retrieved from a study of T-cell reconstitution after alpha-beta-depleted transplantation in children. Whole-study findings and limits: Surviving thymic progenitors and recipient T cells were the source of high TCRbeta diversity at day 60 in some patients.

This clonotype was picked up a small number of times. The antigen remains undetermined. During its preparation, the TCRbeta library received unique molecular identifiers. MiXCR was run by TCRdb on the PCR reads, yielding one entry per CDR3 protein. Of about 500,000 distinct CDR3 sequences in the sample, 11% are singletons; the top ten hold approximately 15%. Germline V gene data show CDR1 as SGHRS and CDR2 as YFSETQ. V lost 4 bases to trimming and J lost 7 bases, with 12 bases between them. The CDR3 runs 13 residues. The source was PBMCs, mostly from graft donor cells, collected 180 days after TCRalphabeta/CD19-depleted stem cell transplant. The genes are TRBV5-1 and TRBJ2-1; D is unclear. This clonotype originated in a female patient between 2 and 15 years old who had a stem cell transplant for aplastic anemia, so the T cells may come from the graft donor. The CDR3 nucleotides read TGCGCCAGCAGCACCTCAGCTACAAATGAGCAGTTCTTC. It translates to CASSTSATNEQFF.